The clone carrying this T cell receptor beta chain was counted ten times or more. Antigen: not known. This entry comes from a study of early T cells in non-severe SARS-CoV-2 infection. Study summary: Unsorted whole-blood RNA was sequenced in bulk, leaving chains unpaired.

CDR3 length: 20 residues. V gave up 4 bases and J gave up 4 bases, with 30 bases separating them. Germline V CDR1 and CDR2: SGHVT, SQSDAQ. Molecules of cDNA were individually given unique molecular identifiers that were attached to them. TCRdb itself ran the 5' RACE reads through MiXCR, one entry per CDR3 protein. The sample holds more than 65,000 distinct CDR3 sequences, around 12% seen once. Study conclusions and caveats: Database matching using VDJdb favored anti-spike CD8 responses, with private and CD4 specificities left missing.

The V and J genes are TRBV7-4 and TRBJ2-3; tentatively, D is TRBD2 (8 bases). The sequenced material came from whole blood. This clonotype was obtained from an adult who was a healthcare worker with PCR-confirmed SARS-CoV-2 infection or an uninfected control (not recorded which). The chain's CDR3 is CASSSRGGRRSSGTSDTQYF. For the CDR3, the DNA is TGTGCCAGCAGCTCTCGAGGGGGCAGGAGGAGTAGCGGGACCTCAGATACGCAGTATTTT.